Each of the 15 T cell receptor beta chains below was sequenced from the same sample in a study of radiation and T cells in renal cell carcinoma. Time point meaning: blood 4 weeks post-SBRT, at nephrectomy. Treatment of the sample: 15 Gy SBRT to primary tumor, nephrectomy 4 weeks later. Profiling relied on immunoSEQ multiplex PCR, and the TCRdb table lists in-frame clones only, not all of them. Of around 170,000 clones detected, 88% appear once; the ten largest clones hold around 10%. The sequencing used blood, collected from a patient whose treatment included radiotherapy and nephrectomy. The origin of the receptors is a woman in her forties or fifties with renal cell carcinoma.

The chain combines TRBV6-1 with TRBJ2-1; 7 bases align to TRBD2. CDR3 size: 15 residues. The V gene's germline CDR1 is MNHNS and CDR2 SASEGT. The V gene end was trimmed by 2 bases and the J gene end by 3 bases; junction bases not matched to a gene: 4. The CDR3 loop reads CASSELGGSYNEQFF. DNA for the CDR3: TGTGCCAGCAGTGAATTGGGGGGGAGCTACAATGAGCAGTTCTTC.

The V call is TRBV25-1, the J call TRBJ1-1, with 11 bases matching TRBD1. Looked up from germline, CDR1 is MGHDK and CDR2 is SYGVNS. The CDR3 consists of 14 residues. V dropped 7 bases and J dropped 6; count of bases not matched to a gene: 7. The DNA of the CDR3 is TGTGCCAGCAAAGGACAGGGGGCTAGTTCTGAAGCTTTCTTT. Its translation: CASKGQGASSEAFF.

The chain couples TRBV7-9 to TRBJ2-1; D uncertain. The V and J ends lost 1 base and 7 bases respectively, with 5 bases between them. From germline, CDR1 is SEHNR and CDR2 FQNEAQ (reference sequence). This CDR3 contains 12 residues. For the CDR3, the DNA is TGTGCCAGCAGCTTAGTGGGAAATGAGCAGTTCTTC. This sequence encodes CASSLVGNEQFF.

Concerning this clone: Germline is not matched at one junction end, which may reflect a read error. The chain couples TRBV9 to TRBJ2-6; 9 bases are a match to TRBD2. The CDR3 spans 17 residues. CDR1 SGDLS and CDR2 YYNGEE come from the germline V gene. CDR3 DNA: TGTGCCAGCACCGTAGCGGGGGTGAGCTCTGGGGCCAACGTCCTGACTTTC. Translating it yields CASTVAGVSSGANVLTF.

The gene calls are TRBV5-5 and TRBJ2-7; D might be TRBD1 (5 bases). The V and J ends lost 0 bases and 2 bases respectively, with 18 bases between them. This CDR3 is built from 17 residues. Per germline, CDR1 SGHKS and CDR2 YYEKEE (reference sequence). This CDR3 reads CASSLAKTRGATYEQYF. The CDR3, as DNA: TGTGCCAGCAGCTTGGCCAAGACAAGGGGCGCTACCTACGAGCAGTACTTC.

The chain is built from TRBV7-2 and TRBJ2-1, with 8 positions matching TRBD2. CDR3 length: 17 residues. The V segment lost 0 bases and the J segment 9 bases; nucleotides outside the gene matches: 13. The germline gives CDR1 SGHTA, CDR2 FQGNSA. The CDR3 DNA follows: TGTGCCAGCAGCTTAGCGTCGGGGTCTAGCGGGTGGAGTGAGCAGTTCTTC. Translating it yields CASSLASGSSGWSEQFF.

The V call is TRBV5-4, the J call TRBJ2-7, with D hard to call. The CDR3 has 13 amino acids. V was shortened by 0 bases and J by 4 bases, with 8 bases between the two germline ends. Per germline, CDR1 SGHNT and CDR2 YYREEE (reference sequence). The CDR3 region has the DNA TGTGCCAGCAGCTTGGAGGCAGATTACGAGCAGTACTTC. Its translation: CASSLEADYEQYF.

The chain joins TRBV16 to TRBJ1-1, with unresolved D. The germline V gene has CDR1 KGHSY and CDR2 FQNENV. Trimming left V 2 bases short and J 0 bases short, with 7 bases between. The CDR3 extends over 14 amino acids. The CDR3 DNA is TGTGCCAGCAGCCAACAGGCCGTGAACACTGAAGCTTTCTTT. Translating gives CASSQQAVNTEAFF.

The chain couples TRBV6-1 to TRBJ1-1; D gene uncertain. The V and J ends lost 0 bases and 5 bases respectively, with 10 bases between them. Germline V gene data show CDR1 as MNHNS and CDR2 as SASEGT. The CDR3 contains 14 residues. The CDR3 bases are TGTGCCAGCAGTGAAGCGACCGGAAGAACTGAAGCTTTCTTT. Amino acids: CASSEATGRTEAFF.

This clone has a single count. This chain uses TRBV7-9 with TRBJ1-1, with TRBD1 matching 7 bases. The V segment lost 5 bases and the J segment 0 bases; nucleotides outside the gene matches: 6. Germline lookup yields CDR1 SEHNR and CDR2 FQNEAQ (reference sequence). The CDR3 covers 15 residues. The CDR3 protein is CASSDLTGMNTEAFF. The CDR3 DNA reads TGTGCCAGCAGCGACCTGACAGGGATGAACACTGAAGCTTTCTTT.

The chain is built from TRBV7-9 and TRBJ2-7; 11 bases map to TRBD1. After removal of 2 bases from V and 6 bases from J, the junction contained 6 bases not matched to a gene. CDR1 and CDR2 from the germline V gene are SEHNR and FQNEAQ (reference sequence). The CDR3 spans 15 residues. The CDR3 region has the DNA TGTGCCAGCAGCTTATTCGGGACAGGGGGTCCCGAGCAGTACTTC. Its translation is CASSLFGTGGPEQYF.

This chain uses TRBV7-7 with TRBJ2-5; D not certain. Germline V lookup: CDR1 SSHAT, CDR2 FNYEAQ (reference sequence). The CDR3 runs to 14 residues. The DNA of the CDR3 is TGTGCTACCTCAGCTCTTGGGGTCCAAGAGACCCAGTACTTC. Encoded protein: CATSALGVQETQYF.

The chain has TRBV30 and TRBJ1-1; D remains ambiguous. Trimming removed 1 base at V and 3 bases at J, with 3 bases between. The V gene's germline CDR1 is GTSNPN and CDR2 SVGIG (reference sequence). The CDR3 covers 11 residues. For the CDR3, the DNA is TGTGCCTGGAGTGGTTACACTGAAGCTTTCTTT. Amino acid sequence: CAWSGYTEAFF.

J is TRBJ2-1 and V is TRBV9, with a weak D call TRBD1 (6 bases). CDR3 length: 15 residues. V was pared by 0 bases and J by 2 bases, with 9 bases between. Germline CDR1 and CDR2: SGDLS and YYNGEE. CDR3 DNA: TGTGCCAGCAGCGTAGCAGGGGACCCCTACAATGAGCAGTTCTTC. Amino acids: CASSVAGDPYNEQFF.

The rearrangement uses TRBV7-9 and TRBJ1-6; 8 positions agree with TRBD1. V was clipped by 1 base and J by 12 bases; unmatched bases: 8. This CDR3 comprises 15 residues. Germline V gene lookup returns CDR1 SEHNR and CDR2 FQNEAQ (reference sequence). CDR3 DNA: TGTGCCAGCAGCTTAGGGGGCAGGGGGCAGAAACCCCTCCACTTT. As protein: CASSLGGRGQKPLHF.